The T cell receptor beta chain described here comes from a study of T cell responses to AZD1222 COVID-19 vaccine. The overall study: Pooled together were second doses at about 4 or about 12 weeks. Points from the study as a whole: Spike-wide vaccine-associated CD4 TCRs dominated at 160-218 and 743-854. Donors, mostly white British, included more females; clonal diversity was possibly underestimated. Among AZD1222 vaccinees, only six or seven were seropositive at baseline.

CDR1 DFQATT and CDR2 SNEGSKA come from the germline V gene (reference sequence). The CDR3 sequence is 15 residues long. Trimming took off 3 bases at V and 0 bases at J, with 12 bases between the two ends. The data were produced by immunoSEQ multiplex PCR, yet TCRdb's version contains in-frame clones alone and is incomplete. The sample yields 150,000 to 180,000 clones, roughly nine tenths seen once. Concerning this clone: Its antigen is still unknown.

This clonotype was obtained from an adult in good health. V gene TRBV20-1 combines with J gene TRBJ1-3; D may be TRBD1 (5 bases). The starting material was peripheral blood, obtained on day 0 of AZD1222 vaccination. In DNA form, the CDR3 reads TGCAGTGCTAGTTTGGGGGGTTCCTCTGGAAACACCATATATTTT. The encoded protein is CSASLGGSSGNTIYF.